Listed below are T cell receptor beta chains from one sample, sequenced in a study of blood T cell repertoires in COVID-19. Assay used: immunoSEQ multiplex PCR; TCRdb lists only in-frame clones, some missing. Here the sample spans roughly 180,000 clones, 70% to 90% being singletons. The sequenced material came from peripheral blood. The receptors were sampled from a woman between 50 and 59 years old with COVID-19, enrolled during active disease. CDR3s include the opening cysteine and the closing phenylalanine or tryptophan. Fields, in order: J gene, V gene, clone size, D gene, CDR3 DNA, CDR3 protein. A D gene is named only where the DNA matches it firmly. Some rows have no size entry. The others give once, few or many, or a class for an expanded clone.

>TRBJ1-2|TRBV6-2/TRBV6-3|.|.
TGTGCCAGCAGTTCCGTGACATCCAACTATGGCTACACCTTC
CASSSVTSNYGYTF
>TRBJ1-2|TRBV4-2|.|.
TGTGCCAGCAGCCCACAGGGTTATGGCTACACCTTC
CASSPQGYGYTF
>TRBJ2-3|TRBV29-1|.|TRBD1
TGCAGCGTGTGGACAGGTTTGGCAGATACGCAGTATTTT
CSVWTGLADTQYF
>TRBJ2-5|TRBV2|.|.
TGTGCCAGCAGGTGGGGACACAATCAAGAGACCCAGTACTTC
CASRWGHNQETQYF
>TRBJ2-3|TRBV4-2|.|TRBD2
TGTGCCAGCAGCCCAGGACTAGCGGGGGTTCTGGGAGATACGCAGTATTTT
CASSPGLAGVLGDTQYF
>TRBJ2-1|TRBV19|.|TRBD2
TGTGCCAGTAGTTCCTCGGGACTAGCGGGATCTGAGCAGTTCTTC
CASSSSGLAGSEQFF
>TRBJ2-2|TRBV9|.|TRBD2
TGTGCCAGCAGCCCCGGACTAGTTTCGGCCGGGGAGCTGTTTTTT
CASSPGLVSAGELFF
>TRBJ1-1|TRBV7-8|.|.
TGTGCCAGCAGCCCCCCAGGGTTCATGAACACTGAAGCTTTCTTT
CASSPPGFMNTEAFF
>TRBJ1-1|TRBV4-1|.|.
TGCGCCAGCAGCCAAGGGGGGCACACTGAAGCTTTCTTT
CASSQGGHTEAFF
>TRBJ2-7|TRBV28|.|TRBD2
TGTGCCAGCAGCCTCCCGGGCGGGGGGTCCTACGAGCAGTACTTC
CASSLPGGGSYEQYF
>TRBJ2-5|TRBV9|.|TRBD1
TGTGCCAGCAGCGTCCCAGGGGGTGAGACCCAGTACTTC
CASSVPGGETQYF
>TRBJ1-2|TRBV6-5|.|.
TGTGCCAGCAGTTGGGGAGACTATGGCTACACCTTC
CASSWGDYGYTF
>TRBJ1-3|TRBV27|.|.
TGTGCCAGCAGTTTATCAGGGGTCGGAAACACCATATATTTT
CASSLSGVGNTIYF
>TRBJ1-2|TRBV15|.|TRBD1
TGTGCCACCAGTATAGACAGGGGGGTTGACGGCTACACCTTC
CATSIDRGVDGYTF
>TRBJ2-1|TRBV5-1|few|TRBD2
TGCGCCAGCAGCTTGGGACTAGCGGGGGTCAATGAGCAGTTCTTC
CASSLGLAGVNEQFF
>TRBJ2-7|TRBV12-3/TRBV12-4|.|.
TGTGCCAGCAGTTACGGGGGGCTCTACGAGCAGTACTTC
CASSYGGLYEQYF
>TRBJ2-1|TRBV15|once|TRBD2
TGTGCCACCAGCAGAGTGGCTAGCGGGGGATACAATGAGCAGTTCTTC
CATSRVASGGYNEQFF
>TRBJ1-4|TRBV6-6|few|TRBD1
TGTGCCAGCGGACAGGGGGAAGCTTTTAATGAAAAACTGTTTTTT
CASGQGEAFNEKLFF
>TRBJ1-6|TRBV6-4|.|TRBD1
TGTGCCAGCAGGCCCACAGGGGGAGATTCACCCCTCCACTTT
CASRPTGGDSPLHF
>TRBJ1-4|TRBV20-1|.|.
TGCAGTGCTAGTGTGCAGGGGCGAGATGAAAAACTGTTTTTT
CSASVQGRDEKLFF
>TRBJ1-4|TRBV7-9|.|.
TGTGCCAGCAGCTTAGAACTGCTTAATGAAAAACTGTTTTTT
CASSLELLNEKLFF
>TRBJ2-5|TRBV2|.|TRBD2
TGTGCCAGCAGTGACGGGGGGGCCCGAGAGACCCAGTACTTC
CASSDGGARETQYF
>TRBJ2-1|TRBV3-1/TRBV3-2|.|.
TGTGCCAGCAGCCCCTCGGGCGGGTACTACAATGAGCAGTTCTTC
CASSPSGGYYNEQFF
>TRBJ2-1|TRBV3-1/TRBV3-2|.|TRBD1
TGTGCCAGCAGCCTCACCGGGACAGGGGGCGTCTGGCAGTTCTTC
CASSLTGTGGVWQFF
>TRBJ2-5|TRBV9|.|TRBD2
TGTGCCAGCAGCGCTAGCGGGGGGGCTTTCGAGACCCAGTACTTC
CASSASGGAFETQYF
>TRBJ2-7|TRBV11-2|.|.
TGTGCCAGCAGCGATCAGGGGTCGACGAGCGAGCAGTACTTC
CASSDQGSTSEQYF
>TRBJ2-1|TRBV18|.|TRBD1
TGTGCCAGCTCACCACCGACAGGGGCAGTCTCCTACAATGAGCAGTTCTTC
CASSPPTGAVSYNEQFF
>TRBJ2-7|TRBV2|.|TRBD1
TGTGCCAGCGGCACCCCAGACAGGGTTACGTACGAGCAGTACTTC
CASGTPDRVTYEQYF
>TRBJ1-5|TRBV23-1|.|.
TGCGCCAGCAGTCAATCCGGACACTTTAGCAATCAGCCCCAGCATTTT
CASSQSGHFSNQPQHF
>TRBJ2-7|TRBV7-8|.|.
TGTGCCAGCAGCTTAGGTATGGACACCTACGAGCAGTACTTC
CASSLGMDTYEQYF
>TRBJ2-2|TRBV7-9|.|.
TGTGCCAGCAGCTTAGTAGGGGCCGCGAACACCGGGGAGCTGTTTTTT
CASSLVGAANTGELFF
>TRBJ1-2|TRBV3-1/TRBV3-2|.|.
TGTGCCAGCAGCCAAGACAGGGCGACTGGCTACACCTTC
CASSQDRATGYTF
>TRBJ1-6|TRBV7-9|.|TRBD1
TGTGCCAGCAGCTCTCAAGCCGGGACAGGGTACGATTCACCCCTCCACTTT
CASSSQAGTGYDSPLHF
>TRBJ2-7|TRBV4-3|few|TRBD1
TGCGCCAGCAGCCAAGAGACACCGGGACAGGGGGCCTACGAGCAGTACTTC
CASSQETPGQGAYEQYF
>TRBJ2-2|TRBV6-2/TRBV6-3|.|.
TGTGCCAGCAGTTACGGGCGAAACACCGGGGAGCTGTTTTTT
CASSYGRNTGELFF
>TRBJ2-7|TRBV29-1|.|TRBD1
TGCAGCGTTGTTGCCCAGGGGGCAGACTACGAGCAGTACTTC
CSVVAQGADYEQYF
>TRBJ2-3|TRBV7-2|.|.
TGTGCCAGCAGCTTATTCGGTGGAGGGTCCTCAGATACGCAGTATTTT
CASSLFGGGSSDTQYF
>TRBJ1-4|TRBV11-3|.|TRBD1
TGTGCCAGCAGCATTGGACAGGGGAATGAAAAACTGTTTTTT
CASSIGQGNEKLFF
>TRBJ1-2|TRBV28|.|.
TGTGCCAGCAGTCCGCGTGGCGGGGCCCTCTATGGCTACACCTTC
CASSPRGGALYGYTF
>TRBJ2-1|TRBV4-2|.|TRBD2
TGTGCCAGCAGCCAAGGACTAGCGGGGGGGCTATATGAGCAGTTCTTC
CASSQGLAGGLYEQFF
>TRBJ1-1|TRBV19|.|TRBD1
TGTGCCAGTAGTACGGTCCCGGGACAGGGTCCCACTGAAGCTTTCTTT
CASSTVPGQGPTEAFF
>TRBJ2-1|TRBV5-5|once|TRBD1
TGTGCCAGCAGCCCACCCGGGACAGGGGGCTTTAGGTCCTACAATGAGCAGTTCTTC
CASSPPGTGGFRSYNEQFF
>TRBJ2-3|TRBV6-5|.|.
TGTGCCAGCAGTACGGGTAGGCCCCCAGATACGCAGTATTTT
CASSTGRPPDTQYF
>TRBJ2-2|TRBV3-1/TRBV3-2|.|.
TGTGCCAGCTCGTCAGGGGAGGGGAACACCGGGGAGCTGTTTTTT
CASSSGEGNTGELFF
>TRBJ1-4|TRBV7-4|.|TRBD1
TGTGCCAGCACCGCTCTCAGGGACAGGACTAATGAAAAACTGTTTTTT
CASTALRDRTNEKLFF
>TRBJ1-4|TRBV28|.|.
TGTGCCAGCTCGGGGAGGGTAGGCGAAAAACTGTTTTTT
CASSGRVGEKLFF
>TRBJ2-5|TRBV10-3|many|.
TGTGCCATCAGAGTAGAGGGTCGACGGACCCAGTACTTC
CAIRVEGRRTQYF
>TRBJ2-5|TRBV18|.|.
TGTGCCAGCTCACCCACAGCCCCGGGGGAGACCCAGTACTTC
CASSPTAPGETQYF
>TRBJ1-6|TRBV27|.|.
TGTGCCAGCAGTCCCGGGACAAACCTCAATTCACCCCTCCACTTT
CASSPGTNLNSPLHF
>TRBJ2-7|TRBV7-2|.|TRBD2
TGTGCCAGCAGCCCCCGACTAGCAGGCTCCTACGAGCAGTACTTC
CASSPRLAGSYEQYF
>TRBJ2-7|TRBV6-5|.|.
TGTGCCAGCACCCCCCAGATTACAGACCCCTACGAGCAGTACTTC
CASTPQITDPYEQYF
>TRBJ1-4|TRBV20-1|.|TRBD1
TGCAGTGCTAATGACAGGGAGGTTGAAAAACTGTTTTTT
CSANDREVEKLFF
>TRBJ1-2|TRBV7-3|.|.
TGTGCCAGCAGTCCCACCGGAGGAGGCTACACCTTC
CASSPTGGGYTF
>TRBJ1-1|TRBV6-5|.|TRBD1
TGTGCCAGCAGTTTGGACAGGCCGTTGAACACTGAAGCTTTCTTT
CASSLDRPLNTEAFF
>TRBJ2-5|TRBV4-1|.|.
TGCGCCAGCAGCCCCGGGGTAGCGCTTCTAGAGACCCAGTACTTC
CASSPGVALLETQYF